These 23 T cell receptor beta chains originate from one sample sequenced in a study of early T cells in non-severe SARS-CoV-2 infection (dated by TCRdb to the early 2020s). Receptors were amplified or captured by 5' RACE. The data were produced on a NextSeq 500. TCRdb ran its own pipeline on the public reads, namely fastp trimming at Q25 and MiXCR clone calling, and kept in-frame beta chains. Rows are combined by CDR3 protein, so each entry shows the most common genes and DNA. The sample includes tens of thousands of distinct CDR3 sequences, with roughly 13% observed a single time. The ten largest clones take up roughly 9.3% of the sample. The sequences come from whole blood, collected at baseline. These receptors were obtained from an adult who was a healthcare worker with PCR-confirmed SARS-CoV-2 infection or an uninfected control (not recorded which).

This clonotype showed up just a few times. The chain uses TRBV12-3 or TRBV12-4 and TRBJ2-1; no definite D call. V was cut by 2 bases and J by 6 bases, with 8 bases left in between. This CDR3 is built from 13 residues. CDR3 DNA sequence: TGTGCCAGCAGTTTACGTAGGGCCAATGAGCAGTTCTTC. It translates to CASSLRRANEQFF.

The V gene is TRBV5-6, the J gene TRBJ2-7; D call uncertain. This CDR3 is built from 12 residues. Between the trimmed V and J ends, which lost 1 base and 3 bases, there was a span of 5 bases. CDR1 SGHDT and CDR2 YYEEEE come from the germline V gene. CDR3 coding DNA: TGTGCCAGCAGCTTGTCCAGCTACGAGCAGTACTTC. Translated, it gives CASSLSSYEQYF.

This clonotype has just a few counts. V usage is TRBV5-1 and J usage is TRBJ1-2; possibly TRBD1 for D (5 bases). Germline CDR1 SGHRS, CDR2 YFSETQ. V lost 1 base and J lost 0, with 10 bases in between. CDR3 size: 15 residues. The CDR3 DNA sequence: TGCGCCAGCAGCTTGATGGCAGGGTCTAACTATGGCTACACCTTC. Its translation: CASSLMAGSNYGYTF.

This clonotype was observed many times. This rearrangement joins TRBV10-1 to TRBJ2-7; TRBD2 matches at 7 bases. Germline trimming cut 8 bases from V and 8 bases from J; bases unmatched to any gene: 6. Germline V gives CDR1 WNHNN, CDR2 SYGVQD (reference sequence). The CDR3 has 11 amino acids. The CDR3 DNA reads TGCGCCAGCCTACTAGCGTACAAGCAGTACTTC. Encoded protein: CASLLAYKQYF.

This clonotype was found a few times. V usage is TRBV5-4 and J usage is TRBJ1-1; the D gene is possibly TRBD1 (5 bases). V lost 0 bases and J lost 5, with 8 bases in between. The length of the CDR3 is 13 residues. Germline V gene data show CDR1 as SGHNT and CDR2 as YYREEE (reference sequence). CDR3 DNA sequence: TGTGCCAGCAGCTTGGCCAGGGATACTGAAGCTTTCTTT. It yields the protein CASSLARDTEAFF.

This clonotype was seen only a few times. CDR3 amino acids: CASSNRDSPFNEQFF. CDR3 DNA sequence: TGTGCCAGCAGCAACCGGGACAGCCCGTTCAATGAGCAGTTCTTC. V is TRBV7-9 and J is TRBJ2-1; 7 nucleotides match TRBD1. The CDR3 contains 15 residues. Germline CDR1 and CDR2: SEHNR and FQNEAQ (reference sequence). Losses at the gene ends were 5 bases for V and 6 bases for J; bases not matched to a gene: 10.

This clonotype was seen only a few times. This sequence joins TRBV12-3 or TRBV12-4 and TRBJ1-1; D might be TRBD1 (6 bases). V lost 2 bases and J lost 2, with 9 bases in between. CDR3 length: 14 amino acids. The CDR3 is CASSLQGRNTEAFF. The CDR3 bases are TGTGCCAGCAGTTTACAGGGGCGTAACACTGAAGCTTTCTTT.

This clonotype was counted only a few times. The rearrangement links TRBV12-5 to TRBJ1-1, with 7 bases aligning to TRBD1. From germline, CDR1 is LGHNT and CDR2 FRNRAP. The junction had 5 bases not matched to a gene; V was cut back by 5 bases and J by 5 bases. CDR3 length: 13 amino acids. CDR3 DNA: TGTGCTAGTGGTCCCCCGACAGGGACTGAAGCTTTCTTT. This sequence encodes CASGPPTGTEAFF.

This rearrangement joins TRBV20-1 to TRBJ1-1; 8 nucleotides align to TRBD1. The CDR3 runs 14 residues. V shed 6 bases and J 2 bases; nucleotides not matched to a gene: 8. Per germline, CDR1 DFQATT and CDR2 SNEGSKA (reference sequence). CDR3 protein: CSAHRGVGNTEAFF. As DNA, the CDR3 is TGCAGTGCCCACAGGGGGGTTGGCAACACTGAAGCTTTCTTT.

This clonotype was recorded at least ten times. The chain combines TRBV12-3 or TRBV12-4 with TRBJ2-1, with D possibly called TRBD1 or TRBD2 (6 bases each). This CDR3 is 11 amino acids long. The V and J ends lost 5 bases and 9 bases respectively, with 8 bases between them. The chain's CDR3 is CASSGGREQFF. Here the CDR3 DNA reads TGTGCCAGCAGTGGGGGGCGTGAGCAGTTCTTC.

The CDR3 sequence is CASSLMTGGASGYTF. CDR3 nucleotide sequence: TGTGCCAGCAGTTTAATGACAGGGGGTGCGTCTGGCTACACCTTC. The chain uses TRBV27 and TRBJ1-2; 9 bases match TRBD1. The trim removed 2 bases at V and 7 bases at J, leaving 8 bases unmatched. The CDR3 contains 15 residues. From germline, CDR1 is MNHEY and CDR2 SMNVEV (reference sequence).

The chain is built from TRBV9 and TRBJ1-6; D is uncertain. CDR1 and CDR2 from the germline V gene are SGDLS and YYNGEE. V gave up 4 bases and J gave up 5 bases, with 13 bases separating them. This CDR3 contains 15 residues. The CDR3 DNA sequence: TGTGCCAGCAGCCCCCGGGCAGTCAATAATTCACCCCTCCACTTT. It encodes CASSPRAVNNSPLHF. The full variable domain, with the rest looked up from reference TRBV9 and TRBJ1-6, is DSGVTQTPKHLITATGQRVTLRCSPRSGDLSVYWYQQSLDQGLQFLIQYYNGEERAKGNILERFSAQQFPDLHSELNLSSLELGDSALYFCASSPRAVNNSPLHFGNGTRLTVT.

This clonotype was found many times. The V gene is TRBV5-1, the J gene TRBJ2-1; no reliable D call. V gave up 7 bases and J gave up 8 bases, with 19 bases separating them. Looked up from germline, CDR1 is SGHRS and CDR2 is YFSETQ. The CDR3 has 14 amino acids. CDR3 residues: CASALGLVNDEQFF. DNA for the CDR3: TGCGCCAGCGCTCTAGGGCTAGTTAATGATGAGCAGTTCTTC.

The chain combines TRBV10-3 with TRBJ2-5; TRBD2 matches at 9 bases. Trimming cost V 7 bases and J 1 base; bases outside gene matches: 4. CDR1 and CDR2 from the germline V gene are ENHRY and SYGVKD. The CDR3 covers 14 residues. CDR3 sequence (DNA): TGTGCCATCAAGCAAGCGGGAGGCCAAGAGACCCAGTACTTC. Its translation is CAIKQAGGQETQYF.

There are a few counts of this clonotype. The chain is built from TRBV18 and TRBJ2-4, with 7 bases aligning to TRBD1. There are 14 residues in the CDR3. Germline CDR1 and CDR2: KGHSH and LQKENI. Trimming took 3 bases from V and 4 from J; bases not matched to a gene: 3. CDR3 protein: CASSPSTGKNIQYF. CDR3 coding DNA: TGTGCCAGCTCACCCTCGACAGGGAAAAACATTCAGTACTTC.

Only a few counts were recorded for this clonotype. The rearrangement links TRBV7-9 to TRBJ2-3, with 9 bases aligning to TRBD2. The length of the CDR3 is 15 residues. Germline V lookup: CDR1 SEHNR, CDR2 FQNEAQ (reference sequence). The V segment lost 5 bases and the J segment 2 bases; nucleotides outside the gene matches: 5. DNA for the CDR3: TGTGCCAGCAGCCTAGGCGGGAGGGCCACAGATACGCAGTATTTT. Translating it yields CASSLGGRATDTQYF.

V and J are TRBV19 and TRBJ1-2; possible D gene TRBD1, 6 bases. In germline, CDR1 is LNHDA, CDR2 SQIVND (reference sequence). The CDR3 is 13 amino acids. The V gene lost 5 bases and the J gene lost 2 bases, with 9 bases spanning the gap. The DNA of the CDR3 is TGTGCCAGTAGTTGGGGGGCGAACTATGGCTACACCTTC. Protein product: CASSWGANYGYTF.

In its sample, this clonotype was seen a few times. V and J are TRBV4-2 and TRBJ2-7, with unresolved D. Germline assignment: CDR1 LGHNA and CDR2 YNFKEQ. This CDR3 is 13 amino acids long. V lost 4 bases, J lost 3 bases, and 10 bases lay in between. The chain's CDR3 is CASSPVGVYEQYF. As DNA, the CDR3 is TGTGCCAGCAGCCCCGTGGGCGTCTACGAGCAGTACTTC.

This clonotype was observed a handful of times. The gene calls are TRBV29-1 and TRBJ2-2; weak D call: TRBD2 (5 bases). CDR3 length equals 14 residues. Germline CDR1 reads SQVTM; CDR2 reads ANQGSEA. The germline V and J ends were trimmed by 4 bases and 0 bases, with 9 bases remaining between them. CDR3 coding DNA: TGCAGCGTTGTCGGGGTCGCGAACACCGGGGAGCTGTTTTTT. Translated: CSVVGVANTGELFF.

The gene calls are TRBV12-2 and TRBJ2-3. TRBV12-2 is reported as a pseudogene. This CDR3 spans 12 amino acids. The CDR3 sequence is CASRLGVDTQYF. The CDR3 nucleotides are TGTGCAAGTCGGCTTGGAGTAGATACGCAGTATTTT.

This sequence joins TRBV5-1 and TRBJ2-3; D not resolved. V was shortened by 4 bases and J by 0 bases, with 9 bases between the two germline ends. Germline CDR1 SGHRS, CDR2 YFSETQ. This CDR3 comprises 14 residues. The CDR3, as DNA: TGCGCCAGCAGCCAACATTCTAGCACAGATACGCAGTATTTT. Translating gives CASSQHSSTDTQYF.

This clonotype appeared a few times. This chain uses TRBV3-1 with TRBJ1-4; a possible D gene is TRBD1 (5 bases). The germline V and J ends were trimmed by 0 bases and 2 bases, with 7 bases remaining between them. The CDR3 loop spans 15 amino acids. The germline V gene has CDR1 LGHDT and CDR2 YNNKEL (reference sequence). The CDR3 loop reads CASSQDQGTNEKLFF. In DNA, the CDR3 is TGTGCCAGCAGCCAAGACCAGGGCACTAATGAAAAACTGTTTTTT.

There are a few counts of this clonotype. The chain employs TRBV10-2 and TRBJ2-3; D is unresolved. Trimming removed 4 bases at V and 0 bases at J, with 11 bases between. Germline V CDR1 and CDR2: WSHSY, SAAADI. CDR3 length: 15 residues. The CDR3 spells CASSGLGGSTDTQYF. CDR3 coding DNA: TGCGCCAGCAGTGGGTTAGGCGGCAGCACAGATACGCAGTATTTT.